What follows are 21 T cell receptor beta chains derived from one specimen sequenced in a study of blood T cell repertoires in COVID-19. Some clones are missing from TCRdb's copy, which holds only in-frame ones; the method was immunoSEQ multiplex PCR. The sample records roughly 240,000 clones, about 82% being singletons. Input material: PBMCs or T cells enriched from blood (not recorded which). Receptors originate from a woman between 50 and 59 years old with acute COVID-19.

The chain has TRBV7-8 and TRBJ1-3, with 7 bases lining up with TRBD1. Germline V gene lookup returns CDR1 SGHVS and CDR2 FQNEAQ. The CDR3 sequence is 14 residues long. The J segment lost 4 bases and the V segment lost 4 bases, leaving 4 bases of the junction unmatched. CDR3 nucleotide sequence: TGTGCCAGCAGCTCGACAGGGTTGGGAAACACCATATATTTT. Translation gives CASSSTGLGNTIYF.

This sequence joins TRBV30 and TRBJ1-1, with a weak D call TRBD1 (6 bases). Germline CDR1 is GTSNPN and CDR2 is SVGIG (reference sequence). This CDR3 contains 14 residues. Trimming took 3 bases from V and 4 from J, leaving 15 bases between them. As DNA, the CDR3 is TGTGCCTGGAGAGCCAGGGGCCGGATCACTGAAGCTTTCTTT. Amino acid sequence: CAWRARGRITEAFF.

The gene calls are TRBV7-9 and TRBJ1-1; 10 bases agree with TRBD1. The germline CDR1 and CDR2 sequences are SEHNR and FQNEAQ (reference sequence). Trimming took 3 bases from V and 7 from J; bases not matched to a gene: 5. The CDR3 runs to 14 residues. CDR3 sequence: CASSLDRGSLEAFF. CDR3 nucleotide sequence: TGTGCCAGCAGCTTGGACAGGGGGAGTCTTGAAGCTTTCTTT.

The gene calls are TRBV3-1 (or the pseudogene TRBV3-2) and TRBJ1-1, with TRBD1 identical over 9 bases. Germline V gives CDR1 LGHDT, CDR2 YNNKEL (reference sequence). The CDR3 spans 14 residues. V lost 2 bases and J lost 6; bases outside the gene matches: 4. The DNA of the CDR3 is TGTGCCAGCAGCCAAAGCACAGGGGGCTCTGAAGCTTTCTTT. Protein: CASSQSTGGSEAFF.

CDR3 sequence (DNA): TGTGCCAGCAGCCGACAGGTGAACACTGAAGCTTTCTTT. Translation gives CASSRQVNTEAFF. The V and J genes are TRBV11-2 and TRBJ1-1; D might be TRBD1 (6 bases). The CDR3 covers 13 residues. CDR1 SGHAT and CDR2 FQNNGV come from the germline V gene. V gave up 5 bases and J gave up 0 bases, with 7 bases separating them.

This chain links TRBV29-1 with TRBJ2-1, with TRBD2 as a possible D gene (6 bases). From germline, CDR1 is SQVTM and CDR2 ANQGSEA. With 0 bases removed from V and 11 bases from J, the gap between germline ends came to 14 bases. The CDR3 loop spans 13 amino acids. CDR3 sequence (DNA): TGCAGCGTTGAAGATCCGGCGGGGAACCAGCAGTTCTTC. This sequence encodes CSVEDPAGNQQFF.

The J gene is TRBJ2-1, the V gene TRBV7-6; 8 positions agree with TRBD2. The CDR3 has 16 amino acids. From germline, CDR1 is SGHVS and CDR2 FNYEAQ. With 1 base clipped from V and 1 base from J, the junction kept 3 bases outside the gene matches. CDR3 residues: CASSLVAGYSYNEQFF. The CDR3 DNA reads TGTGCCAGCAGCTTAGTAGCGGGGTATTCCTACAATGAGCAGTTCTTC.

This chain links TRBV9 with TRBJ2-3; 9 bases line up with TRBD2. J was trimmed by 6 bases and V by 6 bases; bases with no gene match: 8. Germline V gene data show CDR1 as SGDLS and CDR2 as YYNGEE. The CDR3 is 14 residues long. CDR3: CASTGGGGADTQYF. CDR3 sequence (DNA): TGTGCCAGCACTGGAGGCGGGGGGGCGGATACGCAGTATTTT.

The rearrangement joins TRBV7-2 to TRBJ2-1; D is ambiguous. Between the trimmed V and J ends, which lost 3 bases and 4 bases, there was a span of 4 bases. CDR3 length equals 12 residues. The germline V gene encodes CDR1 SGHTA and CDR2 FQGNSA. DNA of the CDR3: TGTGCCAGCAGCTTGACTTACAATGAGCAGTTCTTC. Translating it yields CASSLTYNEQFF.

V and J are TRBV5-6 and TRBJ1-2, with 11 nucleotides matching TRBD1. The length of the CDR3 is 15 residues. Looked up from germline, CDR1 is SGHDT and CDR2 is YYEEEE. Trimming removed 4 bases from V and 7 bases from J; junction bases left unmatched: 9. CDR3 sequence: CASSPIGQGAPGYTF. DNA of the CDR3: TGTGCCAGCAGCCCTATCGGACAGGGGGCGCCTGGCTACACCTTC.

V usage is TRBV5-4 and J usage is TRBJ2-3; D possibly corresponds to TRBD2 (7 bases). The CDR3 is 15 residues long. The germline V and J ends were trimmed by 4 bases and 3 bases, with 15 bases remaining between them. Germline CDR1 SGHNT, CDR2 YYREEE (reference sequence). The CDR3 protein is CASSVRGAGTDTQYF. The CDR3 nucleotides read TGTGCCAGCAGCGTACGGGGGGCCGGAACAGATACGCAGTATTTT. The entire variable domain, with the rest obtained from reference TRBV5-4 and TRBJ2-3, is as follows: ETGVTQSPTHLIKTRGQQVTLRCSSQSGHNTVSWYQQALGQGPQFIFQYYREEENGRGNFPPRFSGLQFPNYSSELNVNALELDDSALYLCASSVRGAGTDTQYFGPGTRLTVL.

Only one count was recorded for this clone. The CDR3 region has the DNA TGTGCCACCAGCAAAGGATACGGTCGGGCTGGAAACACCATATATTTT. Translation: CATSKGYGRAGNTIYF. The chain recombines TRBV15 with TRBJ1-3; D call uncertain. Germline values: CDR1 LNHNV, CDR2 YYDKDF (reference sequence). Trimming pared 4 bases from V and 2 bases from J, leaving 15 bases between. CDR3 length equals 16 residues.

V is TRBV2 and J is TRBJ1-2, with 7 bases fitting TRBD1. Germline values: CDR1 SNHLY, CDR2 FYNNEI. The CDR3 is made up of 13 amino acids. With V trimmed by 5 bases and J by 6 bases, 6 bases remained unmatched. The CDR3 coding sequence is TGTGCCAGCAGTAACAGGGGTTGGGATGGCTACACCTTC. As protein: CASSNRGWDGYTF.

The CDR3: CASSYGGPGELFF. The CDR3 region has the DNA TGTGCCAGCAGTTACGGAGGCCCCGGGGAGCTGTTTTTT. This chain connects TRBV6-5 to TRBJ2-2; D perhaps matches TRBD2 (5 bases). V dropped 2 bases and J dropped 6 bases, with 7 bases sitting between them. Germline CDR1 reads MNHEY; CDR2 reads SVGAGI. The CDR3 is 13 residues long.

The chain is built from TRBV21-1 and TRBJ2-1; the table's D call, TRBD2, was not checked against the DNA. TRBV21-1 is a pseudogene. The CDR3 runs 20 residues. The DNA of the CDR3 is TGTGCCAGCAGCAAAGGGCTCATTGGACTTCGATCCGACTCCTACAATGAGCAGTTCTTC. It translates to CASSKGLIGLRSDSYNEQFF.

The rearrangement uses TRBV29-1 and TRBJ2-5, with D maybe TRBD1 (7 bases). Germline V CDR1 and CDR2: SQVTM, ANQGSEA. Trimming left V 6 bases short and J 3 bases short, with 11 bases between. The CDR3 is 12 amino acids. CDR3 DNA sequence: TGCAGCGTGTCCAGGGGGGAAGAGACCCAGTACTTC. It specifies CSVSRGEETQYF.

The CDR3 DNA reads TGTGCCAGCAGCCAAGATCTCCGGGGTCCAGATACGCAGTATTTT. It translates to CASSQDLRGPDTQYF. The genes are TRBV3-1 (or the pseudogene TRBV3-2) and TRBJ2-3; perhaps TRBD2 as D (5 bases). CDR1 and CDR2 (germline): LGHDT, YNNKEL (reference sequence). The CDR3 extends over 15 amino acids. Trimming shortened V by 0 bases and J by 4 bases, and 11 bases separated the two germline ends.

This clone was observed once. This chain connects TRBV5-1 to TRBJ1-1, with unresolved D. CDR1 is SGHRS and CDR2 is YFSETQ in the germline V gene. The CDR3 length is 13 residues. Trimming took 4 bases from V and 1 from J, leaving 8 bases between them. The CDR3 loop is CASSQNKNTEAFF. CDR3 bases: TGCGCCAGCAGCCAGAACAAGAACACTGAAGCTTTCTTT. The entire variable domain, with the rest obtained from reference TRBV5-1 and TRBJ1-1, is as follows: KAGVTQTPRYLIKTRGQQVTLSCSPISGHRSVSWYQQTPGQGLQFLFEYFSETQRNKGNFPGRFSGRQFSNSRSEMNVSTLELGDSALYLCASSQNKNTEAFFGQGTRLTVV.

This chain uses TRBV7-6 with TRBJ1-1; 10 bases are shared with TRBD1. V lost 1 base, J lost 5 bases, and 10 bases stayed unmatched. CDR1 is SGHVS and CDR2 is FNYEAQ in the germline V gene. The CDR3 runs 17 residues. The CDR3 protein is CASSLGQGANWKTEAFF. As DNA, the CDR3 is TGTGCCAGCAGCTTAGGACAGGGGGCGAATTGGAAGACTGAAGCTTTCTTT.

The chain recombines TRBV2 with TRBJ1-5, with 8 nucleotides matching TRBD1. The CDR3 is 15 residues long. Germline loops: CDR1 SNHLY, CDR2 FYNNEI. Unmatched junction bases numbered 6, after V lost 2 bases and J lost 6 bases. CDR3 sequence: CASSERTGLAQPQHF. The CDR3 DNA sequence: TGTGCCAGCAGTGAAAGGACAGGGCTGGCTCAGCCCCAGCATTTT.

The chain uses TRBV27 and TRBJ1-6; TRBD1 is a possible D gene (5 bases). The V gene lost 2 bases and the J gene lost 8 bases, with 10 bases spanning the gap. The CDR3 runs 14 residues. Germline loops: CDR1 MNHEY, CDR2 SMNVEV (reference sequence). The CDR3 DNA follows: TGTGCCAGCAGTTTAGGGGCGGTACATTCACCCCTCCACTTT. This translates into CASSLGAVHSPLHF.